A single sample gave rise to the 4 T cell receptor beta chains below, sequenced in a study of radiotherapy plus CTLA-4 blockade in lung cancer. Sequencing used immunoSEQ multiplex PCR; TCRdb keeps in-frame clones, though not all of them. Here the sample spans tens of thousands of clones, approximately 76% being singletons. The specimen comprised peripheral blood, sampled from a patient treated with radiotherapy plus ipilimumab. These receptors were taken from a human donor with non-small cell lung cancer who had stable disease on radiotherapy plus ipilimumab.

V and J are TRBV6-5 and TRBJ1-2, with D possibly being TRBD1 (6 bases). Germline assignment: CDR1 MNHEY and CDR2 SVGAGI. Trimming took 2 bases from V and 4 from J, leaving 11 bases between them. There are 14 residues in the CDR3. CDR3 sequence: CASSYGGGPYGYTF. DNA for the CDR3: TGTGCCAGCAGTTACGGTGGGGGGCCCTATGGCTACACCTTC.

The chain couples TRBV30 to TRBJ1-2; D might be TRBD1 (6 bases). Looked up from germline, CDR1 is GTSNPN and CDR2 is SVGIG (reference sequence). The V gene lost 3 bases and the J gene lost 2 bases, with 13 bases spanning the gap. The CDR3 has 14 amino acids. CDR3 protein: CAWRHRDLNYGYTF. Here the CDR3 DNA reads TGTGCCTGGAGGCACAGGGATCTAAACTATGGCTACACCTTC.

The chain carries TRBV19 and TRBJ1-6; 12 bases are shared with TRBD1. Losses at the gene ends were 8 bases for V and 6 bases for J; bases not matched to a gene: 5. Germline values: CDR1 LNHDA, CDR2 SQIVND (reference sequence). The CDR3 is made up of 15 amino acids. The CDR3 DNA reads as TGTGCCAGTCAGGGGACAGGGGGCGGTAATTCACCCCTCCACTTT. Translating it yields CASQGTGGGNSPLHF. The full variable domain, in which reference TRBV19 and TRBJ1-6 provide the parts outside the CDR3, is DGGITQSPKYLFRKEGQNVTLSCEQNLNHDAMYWYRQDPGQGLRLIYYSQIVNDFQKGDIAEGYSVSREKKESFPLTVTSAQKNPTAFYLCASQGTGGGNSPLHFGNGTRLTVT.

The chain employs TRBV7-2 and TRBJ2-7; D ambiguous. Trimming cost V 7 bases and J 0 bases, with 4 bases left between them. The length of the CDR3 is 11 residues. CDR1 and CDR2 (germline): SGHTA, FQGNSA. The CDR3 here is CASTHSYEQYF. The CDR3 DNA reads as TGTGCCAGCACCCACTCCTACGAGCAGTACTTC.